Detailed here is one TCR beta chain. These data are taken from a study of blood T cell repertoires in COVID-19. At the level of the study: Samples came from the United States, Italy and Spain, spanning acute and convalescent COVID-19. The cDNA or gDNA used as material had been derived from T cells, B-cell-depleted T cells, or PBMCs.

Individuals in the exposed group had encountered a COVID-19 case within 2 weeks preceding study entry. The method was immunoSEQ multiplex PCR; TCRdb's version includes in-frame clones alone and lacks a portion of them. The sample has 300,000 to 400,000 clones, roughly 85% seen once. The sequenced material came from PBMCs or T cells enriched from blood (not recorded which). The sequence derives from a woman aged 25 to 45 who had been exposed to COVID-19.

The CDR3 reads CASRLLGGRVTDTQYF. The CDR3 DNA reads as TGTGCCAGCAGACTGCTTGGCGGGAGGGTCACAGATACGCAGTATTTT. This sequence joins TRBV2 and TRBJ2-3, with TRBD2 identical over 9 bases. The CDR3 runs to 16 residues. The junction had 9 bases not matched to a gene; V was cut back by 6 bases and J by 2 bases. CDR1 and CDR2 from the germline V gene are SNHLY and FYNNEI. The full variable domain, rest sourced from reference TRBV2 and TRBJ2-3, is EPEVTQTPSHQVTQMGQEVILRCVPISNHLYFYWYRQILGQKVEFLVSFYNNEISEKSEIFDDQFSVERPDGSNFTLKIRSTKLEDSAMYFCASRLLGGRVTDTQYFGPGTRLTVL.